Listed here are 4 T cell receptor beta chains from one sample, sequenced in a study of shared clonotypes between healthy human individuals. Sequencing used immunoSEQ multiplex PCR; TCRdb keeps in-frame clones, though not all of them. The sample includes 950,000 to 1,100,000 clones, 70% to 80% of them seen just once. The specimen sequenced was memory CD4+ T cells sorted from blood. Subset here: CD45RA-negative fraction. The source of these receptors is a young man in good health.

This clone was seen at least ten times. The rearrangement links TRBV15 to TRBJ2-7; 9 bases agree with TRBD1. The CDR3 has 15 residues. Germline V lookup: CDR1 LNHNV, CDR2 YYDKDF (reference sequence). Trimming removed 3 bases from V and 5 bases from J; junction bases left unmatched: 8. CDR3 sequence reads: CATSSGGTGNHEQYF. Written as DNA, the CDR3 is TGTGCCACCAGCAGTGGCGGGACAGGGAACCACGAGCAGTACTTC.

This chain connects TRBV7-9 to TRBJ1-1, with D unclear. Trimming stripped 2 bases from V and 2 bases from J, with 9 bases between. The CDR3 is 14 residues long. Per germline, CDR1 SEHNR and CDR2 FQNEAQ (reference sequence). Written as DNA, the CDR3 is TGTGCCAGCAGCTTATCGTGGGCTAACACTGAAGCTTTCTTT. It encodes CASSLSWANTEAFF.

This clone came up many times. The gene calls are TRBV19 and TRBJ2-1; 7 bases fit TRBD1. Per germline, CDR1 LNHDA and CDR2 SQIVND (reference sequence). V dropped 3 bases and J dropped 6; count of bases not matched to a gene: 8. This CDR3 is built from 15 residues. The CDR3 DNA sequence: TGTGCCAGTAGTATTTTACGGACAGGCGGCAATGAGCAGTTCTTC. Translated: CASSILRTGGNEQFF.

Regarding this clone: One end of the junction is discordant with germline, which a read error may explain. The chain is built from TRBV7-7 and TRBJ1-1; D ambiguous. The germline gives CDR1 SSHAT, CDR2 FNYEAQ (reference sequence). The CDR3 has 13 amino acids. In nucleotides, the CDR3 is TGTGCTAGCAGCTCCGACCCGAACACTGAAGCTTTCTTT. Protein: CASSSDPNTEAFF.